These 18 T cell receptor beta chains came from one sample sequenced in a study of beta chain features in type 1 diabetes. The investigators reverse transcribed all of the isolated RNA, so they sequenced expressed TCRB transcripts. Some clones are missing from TCRdb's copy, which holds only in-frame ones; the method was immunoSEQ multiplex PCR. The table lists around 160,000 clones, under 60% of them singletons. Source material: Tregs from blood. Receptors were obtained from a man aged 18 to 30 in good health.

The chain joins TRBV5-1 to TRBJ2-1; possibly TRBD1 for D (6 bases). The V gene's germline CDR1 is SGHRS and CDR2 YFSETQ. V was trimmed by 4 bases and J by 9 bases, leaving 14 bases between them. The CDR3 sequence is 13 residues long. CDR3 nucleotide sequence: TGCGCCAGCAGCGCCCGGGACACCGGTGAGCAGTTCTTC. It codes for CASSARDTGEQFF. The full variable domain, with the rest looked up from reference TRBV5-1 and TRBJ2-1, is KAGVTQTPRYLIKTRGQQVTLSCSPISGHRSVSWYQQTPGQGLQFLFEYFSETQRNKGNFPGRFSGRQFSNSRSEMNVSTLELGDSALYLCASSARDTGEQFFGPGTRLTVL.

The table lists this clone with a count of one. V and J are TRBV4-2 and TRBJ2-2; TRBD2 matches at 8 bases. Germline lookup yields CDR1 LGHNA and CDR2 YNFKEQ. Trimming cost V 3 bases and J 6 bases; bases outside gene matches: 15. This CDR3 is built from 18 residues. The CDR3 nucleotides are TGTGCCAGCAGCCACGGGGAGCTCGGGAGGGTTTGGGCCGGGGAGCTGTTTTTT. As protein: CASSHGELGRVWAGELFF.

Points on this clone: Germline and junction disagree at one end, which may indicate a read error. CDR3: CASSLAGTFNEQFF. The CDR3 nucleotides are TGTGCTAGCAGCTTAGCGGGGACTTTCAATGAGCAGTTCTTC. The genes are TRBV7-7 and TRBJ2-1; TRBD2 agrees at 8 bases. CDR3 length: 14 amino acids. The germline V gene has CDR1 SSHAT and CDR2 FNYEAQ (reference sequence).

This clone was detected a few times. The rearrangement links TRBV6-5 to TRBJ1-1; 10 bases match TRBD1. V gave up 4 bases and J gave up 3 bases; unmatched junction bases: 5. CDR1 MNHEY and CDR2 SVGAGI come from the germline V gene. The CDR3 spans 15 residues. The CDR3 is CASSFRDRGDTEAFF. The DNA of the CDR3 is TGTGCCAGCAGTTTTCGGGACAGGGGTGACACTGAAGCTTTCTTT.

This clone came up a few times. The chain carries TRBV9 and TRBJ1-3; D possibly corresponds to TRBD1 (5 bases). The length of the CDR3 is 17 residues. V shed 0 bases and J shed 0 bases, with 13 bases lying between them. CDR1 SGDLS and CDR2 YYNGEE come from the germline V gene. The CDR3 DNA is TGTGCCAGCAGCGTAGCAACAGGCTCAACCTCTGGAAACACCATATATTTT. Amino acids: CASSVATGSTSGNTIYF.

The table lists this clone with a few counts. This sequence joins TRBV30 and TRBJ2-3, with TRBD2 matching 11 bases. The CDR3 loop spans 13 amino acids. J gave up 5 bases and V 5 bases, and 3 bases lay outside the gene matches. Germline CDR1 GTSNPN, CDR2 SVGIG (reference sequence). CDR3 nucleotides: TGTGCCTGGTCTAGCGGGAGGATAGATACGCAGTATTTT. Translated, it gives CAWSSGRIDTQYF.

This clone was seen more than once but under ten times. This sequence joins TRBV6-5 and TRBJ2-2; TRBD1 is a possible D gene (5 bases). The germline V and J ends were trimmed by 10 bases and 2 bases, with 11 bases remaining between them. The CDR3 loop spans 13 amino acids. The germline CDR1 and CDR2 sequences are MNHEY and SVGAGI. The CDR3 loop is CAIRQGNTGELFF. The DNA of the CDR3 is TGTGCCATCAGGCAGGGTAACACCGGGGAGCTGTTTTTT.

The count of this clone is one. The chain links TRBV7-2 to TRBJ2-5, with D tentatively TRBD1 (5 bases). The CDR3 runs to 14 residues. V was pared by 4 bases and J by 2 bases, with 11 bases between. Germline V gene sequence: CDR1 SGHTA, CDR2 FQGNSA. DNA of the CDR3: TGTGCCAGCAGCTGGCGAGACAGTCAAGAGACCCAGTACTTC. Translated: CASSWRDSQETQYF.

This clone came up once. The V and J genes are TRBV5-1 and TRBJ1-6; 7 bases line up with TRBD1. Germline CDR1 and CDR2: SGHRS and YFSETQ. The CDR3 runs to 14 residues. The junction had 5 bases not matched to a gene; V was cut back by 6 bases and J by 5 bases. The CDR3 here is CASTPGQHNSPLHF. CDR3 coding DNA: TGCGCCAGCACACCGGGACAGCATAATTCACCCCTCCACTTT.

The rearrangement uses TRBV6-6 and TRBJ1-2; TRBD1 matches 9 bases. Germline loops: CDR1 MNHNY, CDR2 SVGAGI (reference sequence). CDR3 length equals 13 residues. The junction had 7 bases not matched to a gene; V was cut back by 7 bases and J by 7 bases. CDR3 sequence: CASNEQGAGGYTF. CDR3 DNA: TGTGCCAGCAATGAACAGGGGGCTGGTGGCTACACCTTC.

The V call is TRBV7-2, the J call TRBJ2-7; 7 positions match TRBD1. The CDR3 extends over 14 amino acids. Germline CDR1 SGHTA, CDR2 FQGNSA. V lost 2 bases to trimming and J lost 4 bases; unmatched junction nucleotides: 5. CDR3 nucleotide sequence: TGTGCCAGCAGCTTACAGGGGGTCGATTACGAGCAGTACTTC. Its translation: CASSLQGVDYEQYF.

This chain links TRBV10-3 with TRBJ2-3, with 10 positions matching TRBD2. The CDR3 length is 16 residues. Per germline, CDR1 ENHRY and CDR2 SYGVKD. V shed 5 bases, J shed 0 bases, and the junction held 5 bases outside the gene matches. CDR3 sequence: CAISNRLAGSTDTQYF. CDR3 in DNA: TGTGCCATCAGTAACAGACTAGCGGGTAGCACAGATACGCAGTATTTT.

V and J are TRBV2 and TRBJ1-5; D not certain. The CDR3 is made up of 14 amino acids. Germline V gene data show CDR1 as SNHLY and CDR2 as FYNNEI. V was pared by 4 bases and J by 4 bases, with 11 bases between. CDR3 nucleotides: TGTGCCAGCAGTGTGGCATTAACGAATCAGCCCCAGCATTTT. Amino acid sequence: CASSVALTNQPQHF.

To note about this clone: The same CDR3 can be traced to other DNA sequences in this sample. The chain joins TRBV5-1 to TRBJ2-5; D is uncertain. V was trimmed by 0 bases and J by 5 bases, leaving 5 bases between them. This CDR3 is 12 amino acids long. Germline lookup yields CDR1 SGHRS and CDR2 YFSETQ. The CDR3 loop is CASSLAGETQYF. The CDR3 DNA is TGCGCCAGCAGCTTGGCCGGTGAGACCCAGTACTTC.

The table lists this clone with a few counts. The chain joins TRBV6-6 to TRBJ2-2; tentatively, D is TRBD2 (5 bases). The V end was cut by 0 bases, the J end by 4 bases, with 12 bases between. The CDR3 length is 16 residues. In germline, CDR1 is MNHNY, CDR2 SVGAGI (reference sequence). The CDR3 spells CASSYSRGRGTGELFF. The CDR3 DNA sequence: TGTGCCAGCAGTTACTCGAGAGGGAGAGGCACCGGGGAGCTGTTTTTT.

The sample holds a few counts of this clone. The chain has TRBV29-1 and TRBJ2-7; 10 bases match TRBD2. V lost 4 bases, J lost 4 bases, and 4 bases stayed unmatched. The CDR3 extends over 13 amino acids. Germline CDR1 is SQVTM and CDR2 is ANQGSEA. The CDR3 region is CSVVILAGYEQYF. CDR3 sequence (DNA): TGCAGCGTTGTAATACTAGCGGGATACGAGCAGTACTTC.

This chain connects TRBV29-1 to TRBJ2-5, with TRBD1 matching 7 bases. In germline, CDR1 is SQVTM, CDR2 ANQGSEA. V was clipped by 1 base and J by 5 bases; unmatched bases: 7. The CDR3 spans 14 residues. The CDR3 here is CSVEGDARGETQYF. CDR3 bases: TGCAGCGTTGAAGGGGACGCCAGGGGGGAGACCCAGTACTTC.

This clone came up a few times. The V call is TRBV15, the J call TRBJ1-1; the D gene is possibly TRBD1 (6 bases). Germline V CDR1 and CDR2: LNHNV, YYDKDF (reference sequence). The CDR3 is made up of 13 amino acids. V was clipped by 3 bases and J by 5 bases, with 10 bases between them. Here the CDR3 reads CATSSQGYTEAFF. The CDR3 DNA is TGTGCCACCAGCAGTCAGGGGTATACTGAAGCTTTCTTT.